Listed below are T cell receptor beta chains from one sample, sequenced in a study of early T cells in non-severe SARS-CoV-2 infection. MiXCR, applied by TCRdb to the 5' RACE reads, yields one record per CDR3 protein. The table shows about 80,000 distinct CDR3 sequences, with roughly 12% occurring only once. Material: whole blood, obtained at baseline. The receptors were sampled from an adult who was a healthcare worker with PCR-confirmed SARS-CoV-2 infection or an uninfected control (not recorded which). The donor label of this sample is uncertain. CDR3s include the opening cysteine and the closing phenylalanine or tryptophan. The D gene is left open where the match is weak.

cdr3_aa: CASSHLGRRQALHF
d_call: NA
v_call: TRBV3-1

cdr3_aa: CASSIGGGAGLSYEQYF
d_call: NA
v_call: TRBV7-2

cdr3_aa: CASSSALRLTSGGAETQYF
d_call: TRBD2
v_call: TRBV7-2

cdr3_aa: CASSQDASRGNYGYTF
d_call: TRBD1
v_call: TRBV3-1

cdr3_aa: CASSPYQLYNEQFF
d_call: NA
v_call: TRBV5-1

cdr3_aa: CASSLGQRSLEAFF
d_call: TRBD1
v_call: TRBV11-2

cdr3_aa: CASSRGQEQFF
d_call: NA
v_call: TRBV7-2

cdr3_aa: CAWSPGLAADTQYF
d_call: TRBD2
v_call: TRBV30

cdr3_aa: CASSPRLGSTDTQYF
d_call: NA
v_call: TRBV9

cdr3_aa: CASARLTANYGYTF
d_call: NA
v_call: TRBV6-1

cdr3_aa: CASSYGPLQETQYF
d_call: NA
v_call: TRBV6-5

cdr3_aa: CASSPTGLRTGHTGELFF
d_call: TRBD1
v_call: TRBV5-1

cdr3_aa: CASSQDGRQGRYGETQYF
d_call: TRBD1
v_call: TRBV3-1

cdr3_aa: CASSQEDLTSSTDTQYF
d_call: NA
v_call: TRBV3-1

cdr3_aa: CASTRDSYEQYF
d_call: TRBD1
v_call: TRBV6-2/TRBV6-3

cdr3_aa: CASSKKSDTQYF
d_call: NA
v_call: TRBV6-1

cdr3_aa: CASSFRGNNEQFF
d_call: NA
v_call: TRBV7-2

cdr3_aa: CASSLSTQETQYF
d_call: NA
v_call: TRBV7-3

cdr3_aa: CASSFRDSPLHF
d_call: NA
v_call: TRBV7-2

cdr3_aa: CASSSTGTHSPLHF
d_call: NA
v_call: TRBV6-5

cdr3_aa: CASSSGLLDTQYF
d_call: NA
v_call: TRBV7-3

cdr3_aa: CSAAHLGGRRGYTF
d_call: NA
v_call: TRBV20-1

cdr3_aa: CASRGSGSQETQYF
d_call: NA
v_call: TRBV27

cdr3_aa: CASSPVTGYEQYF
d_call: NA
v_call: TRBV11-2

cdr3_aa: CASQGGGYTEAFF
d_call: NA
v_call: TRBV6-5

cdr3_aa: CSAGGLAASYEQYF
d_call: TRBD2
v_call: TRBV20-1

cdr3_aa: CASSLGPGAGTEAFF
d_call: NA
v_call: TRBV7-2

cdr3_aa: CASSPGDGGRSYEQYF
d_call: NA
v_call: TRBV3-1

cdr3_aa: CASSPQSPTQYF
d_call: NA
v_call: TRBV18

cdr3_aa: CASSFPLEGKGGNTQYF
d_call: NA
v_call: TRBV7-8

cdr3_aa: CASSLDRSQPQHF
d_call: NA
v_call: TRBV11-2